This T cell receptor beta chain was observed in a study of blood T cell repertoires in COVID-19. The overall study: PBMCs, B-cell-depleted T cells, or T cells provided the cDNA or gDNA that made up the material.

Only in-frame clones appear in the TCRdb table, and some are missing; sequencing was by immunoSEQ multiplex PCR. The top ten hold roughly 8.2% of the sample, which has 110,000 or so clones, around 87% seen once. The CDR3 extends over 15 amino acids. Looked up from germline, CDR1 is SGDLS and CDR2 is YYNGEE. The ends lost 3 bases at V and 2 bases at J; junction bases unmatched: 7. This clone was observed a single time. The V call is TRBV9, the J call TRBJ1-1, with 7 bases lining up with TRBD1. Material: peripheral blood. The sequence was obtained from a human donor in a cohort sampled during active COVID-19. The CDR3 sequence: CASSATGTANTEAFF. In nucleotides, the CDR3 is TGTGCCAGCAGCGCGACCGGGACAGCCAACACTGAAGCTTTCTTT.